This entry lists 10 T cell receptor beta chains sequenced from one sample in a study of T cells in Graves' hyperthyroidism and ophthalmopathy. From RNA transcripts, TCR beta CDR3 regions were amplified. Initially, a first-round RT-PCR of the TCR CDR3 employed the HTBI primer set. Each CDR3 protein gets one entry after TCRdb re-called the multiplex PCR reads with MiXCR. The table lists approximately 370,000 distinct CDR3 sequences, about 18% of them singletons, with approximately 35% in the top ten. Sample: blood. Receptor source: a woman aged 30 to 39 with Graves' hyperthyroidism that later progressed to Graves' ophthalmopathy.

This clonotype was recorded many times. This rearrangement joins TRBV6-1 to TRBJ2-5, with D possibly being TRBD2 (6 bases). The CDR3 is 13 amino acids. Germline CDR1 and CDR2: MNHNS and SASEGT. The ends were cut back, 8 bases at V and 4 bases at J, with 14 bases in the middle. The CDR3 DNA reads TGTGCCAGCGGTACCGGGGGACCAGAGACCCAGTACTTC. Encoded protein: CASGTGGPETQYF.

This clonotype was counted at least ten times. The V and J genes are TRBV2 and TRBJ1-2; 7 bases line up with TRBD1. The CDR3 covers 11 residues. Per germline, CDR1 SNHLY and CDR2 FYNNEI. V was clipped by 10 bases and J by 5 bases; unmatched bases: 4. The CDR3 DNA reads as TGTGCCACAGGACAGGATTATGGCTACACCTTC. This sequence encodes CATGQDYGYTF.

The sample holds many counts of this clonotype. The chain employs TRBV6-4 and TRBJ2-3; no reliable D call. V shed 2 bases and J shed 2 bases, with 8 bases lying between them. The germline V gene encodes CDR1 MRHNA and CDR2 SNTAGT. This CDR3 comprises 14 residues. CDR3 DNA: TGTGCCAGCAGTGACGGGCGAGACACAGATACGCAGTATTTT. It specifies CASSDGRDTDTQYF.

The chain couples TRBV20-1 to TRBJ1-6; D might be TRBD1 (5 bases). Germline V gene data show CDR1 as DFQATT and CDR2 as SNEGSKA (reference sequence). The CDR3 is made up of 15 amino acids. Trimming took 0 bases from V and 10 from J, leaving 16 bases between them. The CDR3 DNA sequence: TGCAGTGCTAGAGATAGGACACTGCCTTACTCACCCCTCCACTTT. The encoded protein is CSARDRTLPYSPLHF.

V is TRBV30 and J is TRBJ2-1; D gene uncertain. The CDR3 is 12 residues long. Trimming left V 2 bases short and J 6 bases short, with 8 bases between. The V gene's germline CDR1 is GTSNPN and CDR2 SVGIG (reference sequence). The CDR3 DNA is TGTGCCTGGAGTAAAGGCCTCAATGAGCAGTTCTTC. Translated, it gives CAWSKGLNEQFF.

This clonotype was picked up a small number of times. The CDR3 spells CSAARQGATNEKLFF. CDR3 sequence (DNA): TGCAGTGCTGCAAGACAGGGCGCAACTAATGAAAAACTGTTTTTT. The chain is built from TRBV20-1 and TRBJ1-4; 7 bases line up with TRBD1. Germline V gene sequence: CDR1 DFQATT, CDR2 SNEGSKA (reference sequence). After removal of 5 bases from V and 0 bases from J, the junction contained 6 bases not matched to a gene. This CDR3 is built from 15 residues.

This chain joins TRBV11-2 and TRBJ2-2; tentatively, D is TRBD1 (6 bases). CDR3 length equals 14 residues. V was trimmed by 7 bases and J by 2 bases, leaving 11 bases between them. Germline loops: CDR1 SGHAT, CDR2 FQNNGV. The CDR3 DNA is TGTGCCAGCACCGGACAGTCCAACACCGGGGAGCTGTTTTTT. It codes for CASTGQSNTGELFF.

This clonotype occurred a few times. The CDR3 region is CSVEGYRVGYGYTF. CDR3 nucleotide sequence: TGCAGCGTTGAAGGTTACAGGGTCGGCTATGGCTACACCTTC. The gene calls are TRBV29-1 and TRBJ1-2; possibly TRBD1 for D (6 bases). The V and J ends lost 1 base and 4 bases respectively, with 13 bases between them. This CDR3 has 14 residues. Germline assignment: CDR1 SQVTM and CDR2 ANQGSEA.

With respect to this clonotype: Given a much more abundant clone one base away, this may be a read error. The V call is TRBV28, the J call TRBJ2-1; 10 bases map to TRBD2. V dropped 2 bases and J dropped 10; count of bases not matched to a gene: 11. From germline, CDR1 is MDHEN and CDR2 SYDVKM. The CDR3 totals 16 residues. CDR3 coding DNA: TGTGCCAGCAGTTTACAAATTAGCGGGGGGTTTCGCGAGCAGTTCTTC. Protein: CASSLQISGGFREQFF. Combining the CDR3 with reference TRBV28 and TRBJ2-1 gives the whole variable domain DVKVTQSSRYLVKRTGEKVFLECVQDMDHENMFWYRQDPGLGLRLIYFSYDVKMKEKGDIPEGYSVSREKKERFSLILESASTNQTSMYLCASSLQISGGFREQFFGPGTRLTVL.

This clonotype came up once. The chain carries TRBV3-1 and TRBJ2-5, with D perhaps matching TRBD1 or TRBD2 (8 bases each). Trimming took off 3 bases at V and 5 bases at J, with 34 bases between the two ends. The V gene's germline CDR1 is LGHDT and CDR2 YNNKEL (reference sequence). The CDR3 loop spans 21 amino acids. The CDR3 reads CASSQTGAERELADTVETQYF. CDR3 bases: TGTGCCAGCAGCCAGACAGGGGCTGAGAGGGAACTAGCGGACACCGTGGAGACCCAGTACTTC.